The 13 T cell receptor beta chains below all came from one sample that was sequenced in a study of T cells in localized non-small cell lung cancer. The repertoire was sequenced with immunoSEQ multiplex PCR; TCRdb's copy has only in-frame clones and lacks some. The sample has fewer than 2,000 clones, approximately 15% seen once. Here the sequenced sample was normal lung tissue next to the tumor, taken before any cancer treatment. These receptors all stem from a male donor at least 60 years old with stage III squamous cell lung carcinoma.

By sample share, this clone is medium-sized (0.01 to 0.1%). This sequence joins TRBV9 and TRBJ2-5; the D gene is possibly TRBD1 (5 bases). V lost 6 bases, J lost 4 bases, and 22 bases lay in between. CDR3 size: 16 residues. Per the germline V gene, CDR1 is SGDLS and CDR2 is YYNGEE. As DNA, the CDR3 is TGTGCCAGCACCAACCTAGGCAGGGCCCGAGGAGAGACCCAGTACTTC. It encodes CASTNLGRARGETQYF.

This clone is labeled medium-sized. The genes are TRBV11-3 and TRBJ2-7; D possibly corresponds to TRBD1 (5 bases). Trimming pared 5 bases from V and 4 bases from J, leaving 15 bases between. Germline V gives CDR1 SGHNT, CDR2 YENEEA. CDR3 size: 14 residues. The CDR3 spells CASSPLDRPYEQYF. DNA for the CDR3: TGTGCCAGCAGCCCTCTCGACAGACCTTACGAGCAGTACTTC. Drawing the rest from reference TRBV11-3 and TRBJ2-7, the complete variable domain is EAGVVQSPRYKIIEKKQPVAFWCNPISGHNTLYWYLQNLGQGPELLIRYENEEAVDDSQLPKDRFSAERLKGVDSTLKIQPAELGDSAVYLCASSPLDRPYEQYFGPGTRLTVT.

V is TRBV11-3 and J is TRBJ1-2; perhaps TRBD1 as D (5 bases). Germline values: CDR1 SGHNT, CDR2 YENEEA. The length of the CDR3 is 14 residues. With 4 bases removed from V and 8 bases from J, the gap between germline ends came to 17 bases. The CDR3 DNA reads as TGTGCCAGCAGCTCGGCCCCCGCAGGGCGAGGCTACACCTTC. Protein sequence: CASSSAPAGRGYTF.

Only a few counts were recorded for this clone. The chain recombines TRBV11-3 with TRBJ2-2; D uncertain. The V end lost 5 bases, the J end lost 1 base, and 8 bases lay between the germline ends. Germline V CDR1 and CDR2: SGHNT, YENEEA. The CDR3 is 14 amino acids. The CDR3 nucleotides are TGTGCCAGCAGCGATGACATGAACACCGGGGAGCTGTTTTTT. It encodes CASSDDMNTGELFF.

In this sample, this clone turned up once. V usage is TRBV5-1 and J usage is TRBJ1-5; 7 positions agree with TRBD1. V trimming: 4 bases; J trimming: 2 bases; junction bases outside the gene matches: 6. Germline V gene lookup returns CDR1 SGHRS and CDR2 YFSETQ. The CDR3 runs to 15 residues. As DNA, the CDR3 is TGCGCCAGCAGCGAGGGGCAGGGGGGCAATCAGCCCCAGCATTTT. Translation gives CASSEGQGGNQPQHF.

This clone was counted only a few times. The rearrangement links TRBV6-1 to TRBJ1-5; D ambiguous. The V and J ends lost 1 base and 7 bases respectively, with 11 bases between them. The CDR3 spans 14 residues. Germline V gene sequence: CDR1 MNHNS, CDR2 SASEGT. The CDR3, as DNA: TGTGCCAGCAGTGAAGGGGGTTATTTGCAGCCCCAGCATTTT. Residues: CASSEGGYLQPQHF.

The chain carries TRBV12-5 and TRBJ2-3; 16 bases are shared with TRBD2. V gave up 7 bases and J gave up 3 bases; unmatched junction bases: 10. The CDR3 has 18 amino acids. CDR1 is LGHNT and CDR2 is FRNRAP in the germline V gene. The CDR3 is CASAQGTSGGGLTDTQYF. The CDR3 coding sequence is TGTGCTAGTGCTCAAGGGACTAGCGGGGGGGGACTTACAGATACGCAGTATTTT.

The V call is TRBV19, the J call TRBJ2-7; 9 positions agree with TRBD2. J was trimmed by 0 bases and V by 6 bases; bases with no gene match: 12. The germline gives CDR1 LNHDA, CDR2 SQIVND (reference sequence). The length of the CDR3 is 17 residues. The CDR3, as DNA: TGTGCCAGTAGCAAGACTAGCGGTCTCTTTAGCTCCTACGAGCAGTACTTC. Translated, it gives CASSKTSGLFSSYEQYF.

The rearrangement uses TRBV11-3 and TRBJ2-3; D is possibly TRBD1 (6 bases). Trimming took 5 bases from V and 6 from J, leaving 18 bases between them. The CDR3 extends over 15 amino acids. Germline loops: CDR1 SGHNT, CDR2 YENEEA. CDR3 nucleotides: TGTGCCAGCAGCCAGGACAGTAGTTCCTCTGATACGCAGTATTTT. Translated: CASSQDSSSSDTQYF.

The CDR3 here is CATRGVTVNTEAFF. The CDR3 DNA reads TGCGCCACACGTGGGGTGACAGTGAACACTGAAGCTTTCTTT. V is TRBV4-1 and J is TRBJ1-1; weak D call: TRBD1 (5 bases). The germline gives CDR1 MGHRA, CDR2 YSYEKL. V was cut by 10 bases and J by 0 bases, with 15 bases left in between. The CDR3 runs 14 residues.

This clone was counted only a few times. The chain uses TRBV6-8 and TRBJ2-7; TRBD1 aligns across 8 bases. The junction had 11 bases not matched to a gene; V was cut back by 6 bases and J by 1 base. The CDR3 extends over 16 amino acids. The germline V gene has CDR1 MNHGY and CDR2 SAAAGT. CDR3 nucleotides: TGTGCCAGCAGCCTCAGCCAGGGGGCTCCGTCCTACGAGCAGTACTTC. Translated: CASSLSQGAPSYEQYF.

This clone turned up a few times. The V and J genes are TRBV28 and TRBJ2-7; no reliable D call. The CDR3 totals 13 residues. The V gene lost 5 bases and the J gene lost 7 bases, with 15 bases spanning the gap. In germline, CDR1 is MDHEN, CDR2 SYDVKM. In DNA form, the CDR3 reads TGTGCCAGCAGTCCAATCGCGGTTGGGGAGCAGTACTTC. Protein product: CASSPIAVGEQYF. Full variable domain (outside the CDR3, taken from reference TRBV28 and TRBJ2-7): DVKVTQSSRYLVKRTGEKVFLECVQDMDHENMFWYRQDPGLGLRLIYFSYDVKMKEKGDIPEGYSVSREKKERFSLILESASTNQTSMYLCASSPIAVGEQYFGPGTRLTVT.

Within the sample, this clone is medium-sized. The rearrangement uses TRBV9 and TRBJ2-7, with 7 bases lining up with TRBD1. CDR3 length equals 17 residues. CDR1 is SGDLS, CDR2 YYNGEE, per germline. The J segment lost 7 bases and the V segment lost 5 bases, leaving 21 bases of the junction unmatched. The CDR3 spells CASSTNPDRADPGEQYF. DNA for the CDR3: TGTGCCAGCAGTACCAATCCCGACAGGGCCGATCCGGGGGAGCAGTACTTC.